This TCR beta chain was sequenced for a study of technical replicates of blood from a few donors (dated by TCRdb to 2016 to 2017). The V end gives up 5 bases and the J end 5 bases, leaving 3 bases in the junction not matched to a gene. Inclusive of the bounding cysteine and phenylalanine, the CDR3 is 12 residues long. The only DNA kept is the CDR3, 36 bases in frame from the first base. Looking up the germline V gene yields CDR1 SGHVS and CDR2 FNYEAQ. About this clone: No cognate antigen has been identified for it. The record has no base qualities; no much larger clone is one base away.

Libraries were prepared through the immunoSEQ multiplex PCR assay. TCRdb stores this immuneACCESS table with in-frame sequences only. Part of the clones is absent; in the studies checked, under half of the shortfall reflects unresolved V genes, and no reason is known for the rest. Present in this sample are about 84,000 clones, about 98% of which were seen just once. The ten largest clones add up to approximately 0.15% of the sample. Sequences were obtained from T cells isolated from PBMCs. The clonotype originates from a human donor in good health. The chain links TRBV7-6 with TRBJ2-7; 7 central nucleotides agree with TRBD1. The CDR3 in this case is CASSPGQNEQYF. The DNA reads as follows: TGTGCCAGCAGCCCGGGACAGAACGAGCAGTACTTC. With the rest looked up from the reference TRBV7-6 and TRBJ2-7 genes rather than sequenced, the full variable domain is GAGVSQSPRYKVTKRGQDVALRCDPISGHVSLYWYRQALGQGPEFLTYFNYEAQQDKSGLPNDRFSAERPEGSISTLTIQRTEQRDSAMYRCASSPGQNEQYFGPGTRLTVT.